The rows below give T cell receptor beta chains drawn from one sample of a study of cytomegalovirus exposure and HLA in healthy donors. Profiling relied on immunoSEQ multiplex PCR, and the TCRdb table lists in-frame clones only, not all of them. Among approximately 98,000 clones listed, under 85% were seen once. The sequencing sample was made of PBMCs. The receptors originated from a woman aged 18-30 years in good health and CMV-seronegative. Both conserved end residues are part of each CDR3. The D gene is left open where the match is weak. Only some rows state a clone size, as once, few, many or a class for expanded clones.

j_gene: TRBJ1-1; abundance: .; v_gene: TRBV5-4; len: 13; d_gene: TRBD1; CDR3nt: TGTGCCAGCAGTCAGGACAGGAACAGTAAAGCTTTCTTT; CDR3aa: CASSQDRNSKAFF
j_gene: TRBJ1-2; abundance: .; v_gene: TRBV4-1; len: 13; d_gene: .; CDR3nt: TGCGCCAGCAGCCGGGCCGGGGACTCAGGTCGCACCTTC; CDR3aa: CASSRAGDSGRTF
j_gene: TRBJ1-2; abundance: .; v_gene: TRBV29-1; len: 14; d_gene: .; CDR3nt: TGCAGCGTTGACCTTCGGGCTAGCGGGGCTGGCTACACCTTC; CDR3aa: CSVDLRASGAGYTF
j_gene: TRBJ2-1; abundance: few; v_gene: TRBV19; len: 13; d_gene: TRBD2; CDR3nt: TGTGCCAGTAGTATACAGGGAGGGAATGAGCAGTTCTTC; CDR3aa: CASSIQGGNEQFF
j_gene: TRBJ1-4; abundance: .; v_gene: TRBV10-1; len: 19; d_gene: TRBD1; CDR3nt: TGCGCCAGCCCTAAAAGGGACAGGGAAGCGCTTGTTGCTAATGAAAAACTGTTTTTT; CDR3aa: CASPKRDREALVANEKLFF
j_gene: TRBJ2-2; abundance: .; v_gene: TRBV25-1; len: 16; d_gene: .; CDR3nt: TGTGCCAGCAGTGACACCGGGATCCAAGGGCCCGGGGAGCTGTTTTTT; CDR3aa: CASSDTGIQGPGELFF
j_gene: TRBJ2-2; abundance: .; v_gene: TRBV6-1; len: 16; d_gene: TRBD1; CDR3nt: TGTGCCAGCAGTGGGGGACAGGTCTCGAGGACCGGGGAGCTGTTTTTT; CDR3aa: CASSGGQVSRTGELFF
j_gene: TRBJ2-7; abundance: .; v_gene: TRBV11-2; len: 14; d_gene: .; CDR3nt: TGTGCCAGCAGCTGGGCCCGGGACAACTACGAGCAGTACTTC; CDR3aa: CASSWARDNYEQYF
j_gene: TRBJ1-2; abundance: many; v_gene: TRBV6-6; len: 10; d_gene: .; CDR3nt: TGTGCCAGCTCAGGGCCGGGCTACACCTTC; CDR3aa: CASSGPGYTF
j_gene: TRBJ1-1; abundance: .; v_gene: TRBV18; len: 14; d_gene: .; CDR3nt: TGTGCCAGCTCACCCGCCAAACAGAACACTGAAGCTTTCTTT; CDR3aa: CASSPAKQNTEAFF
j_gene: TRBJ1-2; abundance: .; v_gene: TRBV27; len: 12; d_gene: .; CDR3nt: TGTGCCAGCAGTAAAGGAGGCTATGGCTACACCTTC; CDR3aa: CASSKGGYGYTF
j_gene: TRBJ1-1; abundance: .; v_gene: TRBV11-3; len: 14; d_gene: .; CDR3nt: TGTGCCAGCAGCCAAGAAGGGGGAGTCACTGAAGCTTTCTTT; CDR3aa: CASSQEGGVTEAFF
j_gene: TRBJ2-5; abundance: .; v_gene: TRBV28; len: 17; d_gene: TRBD2; CDR3nt: TGTGCCAGCGGAGACGGACTAGCGGGACAGTACCAAGAGACCCAGTACTTC; CDR3aa: CASGDGLAGQYQETQYF
j_gene: TRBJ1-2; abundance: .; v_gene: TRBV13; len: 14; d_gene: .; CDR3nt: TGTGCCAGCAGCGAACAAACAGGGAACTATGGCTACACCTTC; CDR3aa: CASSEQTGNYGYTF
j_gene: TRBJ1-1; abundance: .; v_gene: TRBV2; len: 12; d_gene: .; CDR3nt: TGTGCCGGTCATCGGGGGACCACTGAAGCTTTCTTT; CDR3aa: CAGHRGTTEAFF
j_gene: TRBJ1-2; abundance: .; v_gene: TRBV11-2; len: 11; d_gene: .; CDR3nt: TGTGCCAGCAGCTGGGGGGTTTGGTACACCTTC; CDR3aa: CASSWGVWYTF
j_gene: TRBJ2-3; abundance: .; v_gene: TRBV5-1; len: 15; d_gene: .; CDR3nt: TGCGCCAGCAGCTTGTCGGACTCCGGTACAGATACGCAGTATTTT; CDR3aa: CASSLSDSGTDTQYF
j_gene: TRBJ1-5; abundance: .; v_gene: TRBV4-1; len: 14; d_gene: TRBD1; CDR3nt: TGCGCCAGCAGCCGCCAGGGGGTGGGTCAGCCCCAGCATTTT; CDR3aa: CASSRQGVGQPQHF
j_gene: TRBJ1-1; abundance: once; v_gene: TRBV5-1; len: 16; d_gene: TRBD1; CDR3nt: TGCGCCAGCAGCTTGGGGGACAGTTCTCCGAACACTGAAGCTTTCTTT; CDR3aa: CASSLGDSSPNTEAFF
j_gene: TRBJ1-1; abundance: .; v_gene: TRBV28; len: 10; d_gene: .; CDR3nt: TGTGCCAGCAGGGGGCAGGGAGCTTTCTTT; CDR3aa: CASRGQGAFF